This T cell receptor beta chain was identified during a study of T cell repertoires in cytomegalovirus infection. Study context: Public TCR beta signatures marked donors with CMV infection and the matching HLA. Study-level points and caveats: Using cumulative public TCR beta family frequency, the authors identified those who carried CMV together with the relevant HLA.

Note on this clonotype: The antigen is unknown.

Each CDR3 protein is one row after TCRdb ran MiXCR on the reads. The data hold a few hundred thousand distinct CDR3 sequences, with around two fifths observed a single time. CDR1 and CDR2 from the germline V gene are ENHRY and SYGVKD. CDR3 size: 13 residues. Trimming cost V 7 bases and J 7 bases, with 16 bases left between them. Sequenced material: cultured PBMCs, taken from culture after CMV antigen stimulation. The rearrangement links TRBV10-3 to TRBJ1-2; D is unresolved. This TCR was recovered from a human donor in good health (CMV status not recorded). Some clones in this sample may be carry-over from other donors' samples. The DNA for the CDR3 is TGTGCCATCACCGAGGGTTCACCCCCTGGCTACACCTTC. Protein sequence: CAITEGSPPGYTF.